The 30 T cell receptor beta chains presented below share a single source sample, sequenced in a study of T cells in women clearing cervical HPV infection. The data were produced by immunoSEQ multiplex PCR, yet TCRdb's version contains in-frame clones alone and is incomplete. Listed are nearly 20,000 clones; around 3.2% falls within the top ten. The sample taken for sequencing was blood buffy coat. These TCRs come from a woman aged 18 to 75 with a cervical HPV16 infection that either progressed to CIN3+ or cleared (not recorded which).

A remark on this clone: The read terminates 3 residues before the CDR3 end, so the remaining end is supplied by the germline J gene. V and J are TRBV2 and TRBJ2-5; the match to TRBD1 covers 10 bases. CDR3 length: 14 amino acids. V lost 6 bases and J lost 4; bases outside the gene matches: 5. Germline CDR1 SNHLY, CDR2 FYNNEI. CDR3 DNA, as far as it was read: TGTGCCAGCAGCGGGACAGGGGTCGGAGAGACC. It translates to CASSGTGVGET. The CDR3 in its entirety is CASSGTGVGETQYF.

In the case of this clone: The CDR3 end falls 3 residues outside the read, so it is completed with the germline J gene. The chain carries TRBV10-3 and TRBJ2-6; tentatively, D is TRBD1 (5 bases). The V gene lost 4 bases and the J gene lost 2 bases, with 9 bases spanning the gap. The germline V gene encodes CDR1 ENHRY and CDR2 SYGVKD. This CDR3 contains 15 residues. This CDR3 reads CAISASGTGANVLTF. Partial CDR3 DNA: TGTGCCATCAGTGCCTCAGGGACTGGGGCCAACGTC.

As for this clone: The DNA ends 3 residues before the CDR3 does, and the rest of the CDR3 is filled in from the germline J gene. V usage is TRBV7-9 and J usage is TRBJ1-3, with 7 bases identical to TRBD1. V shed 4 bases and J 0 bases; nucleotides not matched to a gene: 3. CDR3 length: 15 residues. Germline V gene sequence: CDR1 SEHNR, CDR2 FQNEAQ (reference sequence). CDR3 DNA, as far as it was read: TGTGCCAGCAGCTGGGGACAGCTCTCTGGAAACACC. It yields the protein CASSWGQLSGNT. The whole CDR3 is CASSWGQLSGNTIYF.

For this clone: The read comes to an end 3 residues before the CDR3 does, leaving the germline J gene to fill in the end. The chain couples TRBV30 to TRBJ2-2, with 9 bases identical to TRBD2. The junction had 13 bases not matched to a gene; V was cut back by 8 bases and J by 3 bases. Germline V gene lookup returns CDR1 GTSNPN and CDR2 SVGIG (reference sequence). CDR3 length: 16 residues. The part of the CDR3 DNA that was read is TGTGCCAGAAACCCGATAGCGGGGGAGTACACCGGGGAG. It specifies CARNPIAGEYTGE. The full CDR3 sequence reads CARNPIAGEYTGELFF.

This clone is medium-sized by frequency. The CDR3 extends 3 residues past the end of the read, so its final part is completed from the germline J gene. The V call is TRBV10-3, the J call TRBJ1-3; no reliable D call. This CDR3 region has 12 residues. Germline lookup yields CDR1 ENHRY and CDR2 SYGVKD. V shed 7 bases and J shed 8 bases, with 12 bases lying between them. This chain's CDR3 is CAINPKADTIYF. The DNA read from the CDR3 is TGTGCCATCAACCCCAAGGCGGACACC.

Turning to this clone: The read comes to an end 3 residues before the CDR3 does, leaving the germline J gene to fill in the end. The J gene is TRBJ1-5, the V gene TRBV20-1; D is undetermined. V was clipped by 0 bases and J by 6 bases, with 12 bases between them. CDR1 is DFQATT, CDR2 SNEGSKA, per germline (reference sequence). CDR3 length: 14 residues. The part of the CDR3 DNA that was read is TGCAGTGCTAGAGATTCTCAGAACCTTCAGCCC. Translation: CSARDSQNLQP. From start to end, the CDR3 is CSARDSQNLQPQHF.

A remark on this clone: The CDR3 end falls 3 residues outside the read, so it is completed with the germline J gene. V is TRBV2 and J is TRBJ1-2; no clear D gene. The germline V and J ends were trimmed by 4 bases and 2 bases, with 11 bases remaining between them. The CDR3 is 14 amino acids. From germline, CDR1 is SNHLY and CDR2 FYNNEI. The CDR3 bases that were read are TGTGCCAGCAGTGTGACAAGAGAAAACTATGGC. Its translation is CASSVTRENYG. The whole CDR3 protein reads CASSVTRENYGYTF.

Comments on this clone: The read terminates 3 residues before the CDR3 end, so the remaining end is supplied by the germline J gene. V is TRBV2 and J is TRBJ1-4, with TRBD1 matching over 8 bases. V was clipped by 7 bases and J by 6 bases; unmatched bases: 7. CDR1 and CDR2 (germline): SNHLY, FYNNEI. The CDR3 loop spans 14 amino acids. CDR3 in amino acids: CASTRQGRDEKLFF. The CDR3 DNA, read in part, is TGTGCCAGCACAAGACAGGGGCGAGATGAAAAA. The whole variable domain, remainder taken from reference TRBV2 and TRBJ1-4, is EPEVTQTPSHQVTQMGQEVILRCVPISNHLYFYWYRQILGQKVEFLVSFYNNEISEKSEIFDDQFSVERPDGSNFTLKIRSTKLEDSAMYFCASTRQGRDEKLFFGSGTQLSVL.

Turning to this clone: The CDR3 end lies 3 residues beyond the end of the read and is filled in from the germline J gene. The V gene is TRBV30, the J gene TRBJ2-7, with D hard to call. Looked up from germline, CDR1 is GTSNPN and CDR2 is SVGIG (reference sequence). The CDR3 is made up of 14 amino acids. V lost 5 bases and J 4 bases, leaving 18 bases between the germline ends. The sequenced part of the CDR3 DNA is TGTGCCTGGGCCACTCCATTTAGGGTATACGAG. This sequence encodes CAWATPFRVYE. The whole CDR3 reads CAWATPFRVYEQYF.

In regard to this clone: From the germline J gene comes the end of the CDR3, since the read stops 3 residues before it. The chain uses TRBV7-9 and TRBJ1-1; 7 bases agree with TRBD1. The V gene end was trimmed by 6 bases and the J gene end by 3 bases; junction bases not matched to a gene: 7. Per the germline V gene, CDR1 is SEHNR and CDR2 is FQNEAQ (reference sequence). This CDR3 has 14 amino acids. CDR3 bases read: TGTGCCAGCAGGCGAGGGGGCCGTGACACTGAA. It translates to CASRRGGRDTE. The whole CDR3 region reads CASRRGGRDTEAFF. Full variable domain (outside the CDR3, taken from reference TRBV7-9 and TRBJ1-1): DTGVSQNPRHKITKRGQNVTFRCDPISEHNRLYWYRQTLGQGPEFLTYFQNEAQLEKSRLLSDRFSAERPKGSFSTLEIQRTEQGDSAMYLCASRRGGRDTEAFFGQGTRLTVV.

As to this clone: The read is 3 residues too short to cover the CDR3 end, so that end is filled in from the germline J gene. The J gene is TRBJ2-1, the V gene TRBV29-1; the match to TRBD1 covers 7 bases. The CDR3 consists of 12 residues. V was pared by 4 bases and J by 7 bases, with 4 bases of the junction left unmatched. CDR1 and CDR2 from the germline V gene are SQVTM and ANQGSEA. The CDR3 bases that were read are TGCAGCGTTGGGCCGGGACAGAATGAG. It translates to CSVGPGQNE. In full, the CDR3 reads CSVGPGQNEQFF.

As regards this clone: The read ends 3 residues before the CDR3 terminus; that terminus is restored from the germline J gene. The rearrangement uses TRBV7-9 and TRBJ1-4, with 8 bases fitting TRBD1. The CDR3 has 14 amino acids. Germline V gene sequence: CDR1 SEHNR, CDR2 FQNEAQ (reference sequence). V was pared by 1 base and J by 5 bases, with 0 bases of the junction left unmatched. The CDR3 sequence is CASSLGQGNEKLFF. The CDR3 bases that were read are TGTGCCAGCAGCTTAGGACAGGGGAATGAAAAA. The variable domain in full, with the rest retrieved from reference TRBV7-9 and TRBJ1-4, is DTGVSQNPRHKITKRGQNVTFRCDPISEHNRLYWYRQTLGQGPEFLTYFQNEAQLEKSRLLSDRFSAERPKGSFSTLEIQRTEQGDSAMYLCASSLGQGNEKLFFGSGTQLSVL.

A note on this clone: Read sequence stops 3 residues before the CDR3 end, and the germline J gene provides the missing end. The chain has TRBV7-2 and TRBJ1-3; 7 nucleotides align to TRBD1. The CDR3 contains 15 residues. Per the germline V gene, CDR1 is SGHTA and CDR2 is FQGNSA. After removal of 5 bases from V and 3 bases from J, the junction contained 7 bases not matched to a gene. The chain's CDR3 is CASSPQGLGGNTIYF. The CDR3 DNA, read in part, is TGTGCCAGCAGCCCACAGGGGCTAGGTGGAAACACC. Filled out from reference TRBV7-2 and TRBJ1-3, the complete variable domain reads GAGVSQSPSNKVTEKGKDVELRCDPISGHTALYWYRQSLGQGLEFLIYFQGNSAPDKSGLPSDRFSAERTGGSVSTLTIQRTQQEDSAVYLCASSPQGLGGNTIYFGEGSWLTVV.

About this clone itself: The read ends 3 residues before the CDR3 terminus; that terminus is restored from the germline J gene. The gene calls are TRBV13 and TRBJ2-1; no firm D call. Looked up from germline, CDR1 is PRHDT and CDR2 is FYEKMQ (reference sequence). V was shortened by 3 bases and J by 7 bases, with 4 bases between the two germline ends. The CDR3 has 11 residues. CDR3 sequence reads: CASSFQNEQFF. CDR3 DNA, as far as it was read: TGTGCCAGCAGCTTCCAGAATGAG.

A note on this clone: The read stops 3 residues short of the end of the CDR3; the missing end is completed from the germline J gene. Different DNA sequences within this sample yield the same CDR3. The chain has TRBV7-3 and TRBJ2-7; 11 bases map to TRBD2. The CDR3 loop spans 14 amino acids. V was clipped by 6 bases and J by 2 bases; unmatched bases: 3. From germline, CDR1 is SGHTA and CDR2 FQGTGA. Incomplete CDR3 DNA: TGTGCCAGCAGTTTAGCGGGGGGGCCCTACGAG. The encoded protein is CASSLAGGPYE. The entire CDR3 sequence reads CASSLAGGPYEQYF.

In regard to this clone: The CDR3 is cut off 3 residues early in the read; its end comes from the germline J gene. The chain carries TRBV5-5 and TRBJ1-6; no firm D call. From germline, CDR1 is SGHKS and CDR2 YYEKEE (reference sequence). The ends were cut back, 0 bases at V and 2 bases at J, with 6 bases in the middle. This CDR3 has 15 amino acids. The covered CDR3 bases are TGTGCCAGCAGCTTGGCGTCGGCCTATAATTCACCC. Its translation: CASSLASAYNSP. The complete CDR3 sequence is CASSLASAYNSPLHF.

Notes on this clone: The sequence runs out 3 residues before the end of the CDR3; the remainder is reconstructed from the germline J gene. This chain connects TRBV27 to TRBJ2-1, with 7 bases identical to TRBD2. V dropped 4 bases and J dropped 5; count of bases not matched to a gene: 8. From germline, CDR1 is MNHEY and CDR2 SMNVEV (reference sequence). The CDR3 totals 15 residues. CDR3 DNA, as far as it was read: TGTGCCAGCAGTTCCTGGACTAGGTTCCACAATGAG. Translation gives CASSSWTRFHNE. In full, the CDR3 reads CASSSWTRFHNEQFF.

In the case of this clone: The CDR3 extends 3 residues past the end of the read, so its final part is completed from the germline J gene. The J gene is TRBJ2-1, the V gene TRBV6-2 or TRBV6-3; a weak D match, TRBD2 (6 bases). Germline V CDR1 and CDR2: MNHEY, SVGEGT. CDR3 size: 14 residues. V was pared by 8 bases and J by 1 base, with 12 bases between. The CDR3 region is CASQARGSYNEQFF. The part of the CDR3 DNA that was read is TGTGCCAGCCAAGCTCGGGGGTCCTACAATGAG.

The CDR3 protein is CASALDRANEKLFF. The part of the CDR3 DNA that was read is TGTGCTAGTGCCCTTGACAGGGCTAATGAAAAA. V is TRBV12-5 and J is TRBJ1-4; 7 bases fit TRBD1. The CDR3 end lies 3 residues beyond the end of the read and is filled in from the germline J gene. The CDR3 runs to 14 residues. The J segment lost 3 bases and the V segment lost 7 bases, leaving 5 bases of the junction unmatched. The germline V gene has CDR1 LGHNT and CDR2 FRNRAP.

A word on this clone: The CDR3 goes on 3 residues after the read ends, and that part is filled in from the germline J gene. This chain joins TRBV19 and TRBJ1-5; the match to TRBD1 covers 11 bases. The length of the CDR3 is 15 residues. V dropped 8 bases and J dropped 0; count of bases not matched to a gene: 3. Germline V CDR1 and CDR2: LNHDA, SQIVND (reference sequence). CDR3 bases read: TGTGCCAGTGGGACAGGGGGTGCTAGCAATCAGCCC. Translation gives CASGTGGASNQP. The CDR3 reads in full as CASGTGGASNQPQHF. The variable domain in full, with the rest retrieved from reference TRBV19 and TRBJ1-5, is DGGITQSPKYLFRKEGQNVTLSCEQNLNHDAMYWYRQDPGQGLRLIYYSQIVNDFQKGDIAEGYSVSREKKESFPLTVTSAQKNPTAFYLCASGTGGASNQPQHFGDGTRLSIL.

To note about this clone: The sequence runs out 3 residues before the end of the CDR3; the remainder is reconstructed from the germline J gene. This chain uses TRBV6-2 or TRBV6-3 with TRBJ2-3, with 7 positions matching TRBD1. This CDR3 comprises 13 residues. Germline CDR1 MNHEY, CDR2 SVGEGT. V gave up 6 bases and J gave up 4 bases; unmatched junction bases: 4. CDR3 bases read: TGTGCCAGCAGCCGACAGGGAGCAGATACG. This encodes CASSRQGADT. The CDR3 reads in full as CASSRQGADTQYF.

The sequenced CDR3 bases are TGCAGTGCTAGAGCCCTAAGACTAGCGGGGAACACAGATACG. Translation gives CSARALRLAGNTDT. The whole CDR3 reads CSARALRLAGNTDTQYF. The chain uses TRBV20-1 and TRBJ2-3; 11 positions agree with TRBD2. The DNA ends 3 residues before the CDR3 does, and the rest of the CDR3 is filled in from the germline J gene. After removal of 1 base from V and 2 bases from J, the junction contained 8 bases not matched to a gene. Germline V gives CDR1 DFQATT, CDR2 SNEGSKA (reference sequence). This CDR3 has 17 amino acids.

Worth noting for this clone: The DNA ends 3 residues before the CDR3 does, and the rest of the CDR3 is filled in from the germline J gene. This sequence joins TRBV20-1 and TRBJ2-3; TRBD2 matches at 12 bases. Losses at the gene ends were 5 bases for V and 1 base for J; bases not matched to a gene: 7. Germline lookup yields CDR1 DFQATT and CDR2 SNEGSKA (reference sequence). CDR3 size: 16 residues. The CDR3: CSAPEGLAGRTDTQYF. The covered CDR3 bases are TGCAGTGCTCCCGAGGGACTAGCGGGCCGCACAGATACG.

As to this clone: The read terminates 3 residues ahead of where the CDR3 ends, so the germline J gene completes it. J is TRBJ1-5 and V is TRBV7-9, with a tentative D call TRBD1 (5 bases). There are 14 residues in the CDR3. The V end lost 4 bases, the J end lost 6 bases, and 13 bases lay between the germline ends. Germline V gene lookup returns CDR1 SEHNR and CDR2 FQNEAQ (reference sequence). The CDR3 DNA, read in part, is TGTGCCAGCAGCTCTCAGGGAGGGAGTCAGCCC. Translation: CASSSQGGSQP. In full, the CDR3 is CASSSQGGSQPQHF.

A note on this clone: The read terminates 3 residues ahead of where the CDR3 ends, so the germline J gene completes it. The genes are TRBV5-6 and TRBJ1-2; possibly TRBD1 for D (6 bases). Trimming left V 5 bases short and J 4 bases short, with 12 bases between. The CDR3 is 13 amino acids. The germline CDR1 and CDR2 sequences are SGHDT and YYEEEE. The DNA read from the CDR3 is TGTGCCAGCAGGCAGACAGGAGTCTATGGC. Protein: CASRQTGVYG. In full, the CDR3 reads CASRQTGVYGYTF.

For this clone: The read ends 3 residues early relative to the CDR3; the germline J gene fills the gap. The chain recombines TRBV5-4 with TRBJ1-6; the match to TRBD1 covers 7 bases. The germline V gene has CDR1 SGHNT and CDR2 YYREEE (reference sequence). This CDR3 region has 14 residues. V lost 4 bases and J lost 8; bases outside the gene matches: 6. CDR3 residues: CASSLQGVDSPLHF. The part of the CDR3 DNA that was read is TGTGCCAGCAGCCTTCAGGGGGTGGATTCACCC.

As concerns this clone: The CDR3 goes on 3 residues after the read ends, and that part is filled in from the germline J gene. This chain connects TRBV19 to TRBJ2-4; possible D gene TRBD1, 6 bases. This CDR3 is built from 12 residues. Germline V gene lookup returns CDR1 LNHDA and CDR2 SQIVND (reference sequence). CDR3 DNA, as far as it was read: TGTGCCAGTAGTATCAGAGACAGGTAT. It codes for CASSIRDRY. The whole CDR3 region reads CASSIRDRYQYF.

As to this clone: The read ends 3 residues shy of where the CDR3 ends; the end is completed using the germline J gene. The chain carries TRBV7-2 and TRBJ2-5; tentatively, D is TRBD2 (6 bases). The CDR3 has 14 amino acids. Germline V gives CDR1 SGHTA, CDR2 FQGNSA. Trimming removed 0 bases from V and 5 bases from J, with 10 bases in between. The sequenced part of the CDR3 DNA is TGTGCCAGCAGCTTAGCATCGGCGGGGGAGACC. Encoded protein: CASSLASAGET. The CDR3 as a whole reads CASSLASAGETQYF.

With regard to this clone: From the germline J gene comes the end of the CDR3, since the read stops 3 residues before it. V usage is TRBV15 and J usage is TRBJ1-2, with D hard to call. Germline V gives CDR1 LNHNV, CDR2 YYDKDF (reference sequence). This CDR3 contains 15 residues. The ends were cut back, 0 bases at V and 2 bases at J, with 10 bases in the middle. CDR3: CATSRDLHANYGYTF. The sequenced part of the CDR3 DNA is TGTGCCACCAGCAGAGATTTACACGCAAACTATGGC.

With respect to this clone: The read ends 3 residues before the CDR3 terminus; that terminus is restored from the germline J gene. The rearrangement joins TRBV11-2 to TRBJ2-5, with 8 positions matching TRBD1. The CDR3 spans 15 residues. Germline lookup yields CDR1 SGHAT and CDR2 FQNNGV. V lost 6 bases and J lost 2; bases outside the gene matches: 8. CDR3 protein: CASSLGQGIQETQYF. CDR3 DNA, as far as it was read: TGTGCCAGCAGTCTAGGACAGGGTATTCAAGAGACC.